What follows is one T cell receptor (beta chain) and its context. These data originate in a study of control samples from healthy donors and cancer patients. Measured with immunoSEQ multiplex PCR; TCRdb has only the in-frame clones, and not every one. Of about 410,000 clones in the sample, 90% were seen once. Trimming took off 6 bases at V and 4 bases at J, with 9 bases between the two ends. The CDR3 runs to 13 residues. CDR1 is MNHEY and CDR2 is SVGAGI in the germline V gene. The sequenced sample consisted of PBMCs. The clonotype comes from a man in his forties with head and neck cancer. J is TRBJ1-4 and V is TRBV6-5, with D uncertain. The CDR3 DNA sequence: TGTGCCAGCAGAGGGCGTTTTAATGAAAAACTGTTTTTT. Translated, it gives CASRGRFNEKLFF.